These 29 T cell receptor beta chains came from one sample sequenced in a study of PD-L1 blockade in urothelial cancer. TCRdb's table, derived via immunoSEQ multiplex PCR, lists solely in-frame clones and lacks some. The sample has about 41,000 clones, approximately 81% seen once. The time point was: peripheral blood 6 weeks after treatment start. The sample consisted of PBMCs, taken around atezolizumab (anti-PD-L1) treatment. The receptors derive from a man aged 65 to 79 with urothelial cancer.

The J gene is TRBJ2-3, the V gene TRBV30; TRBD2 matches 10 bases. The CDR3 consists of 14 residues. V dropped 5 bases and J dropped 2; count of bases not matched to a gene: 4. Germline CDR1 is GTSNPN and CDR2 is SVGIG (reference sequence). The CDR3 nucleotides read TGTGCCTGGCGACTAGCGGGCAACACAGATACGCAGTATTTT. The encoded protein is CAWRLAGNTDTQYF.

The chain has TRBV19 and TRBJ2-3; D is unclear. The CDR3 consists of 14 residues. Germline V lookup: CDR1 LNHDA, CDR2 SQIVND (reference sequence). V was pared by 3 bases and J by 2 bases, with 9 bases between. CDR3 DNA sequence: TGTGCCAGTAGTATTGGGCACCTCACAGATACGCAGTATTTT. Its translation is CASSIGHLTDTQYF.

The rearrangement uses TRBV30 and TRBJ1-3; D gene ambiguous. There are 14 residues in the CDR3. The V and J ends lost 2 bases and 1 base respectively, with 9 bases between them. Germline V gene sequence: CDR1 GTSNPN, CDR2 SVGIG (reference sequence). The CDR3 DNA reads TGTGCCTGGAGTCCGACATCGTCTGGAAACACCATATATTTT. The encoded protein is CAWSPTSSGNTIYF.

The chain links TRBV29-1 to TRBJ2-5; the match to TRBD2 covers 7 bases. The V gene end was trimmed by 6 bases and the J gene end by 3 bases; junction bases not matched to a gene: 7. Looked up from germline, CDR1 is SQVTM and CDR2 is ANQGSEA. This CDR3 has 13 residues. CDR3 in amino acids: CSVPRGEEETQYF. For the CDR3, the DNA is TGCAGCGTCCCCCGGGGGGAAGAAGAGACCCAGTACTTC.

For the CDR3, the DNA is TGTGCCTGGAGGTCCGGGAGGGCCAGGGAGAATGAGCAGTTCTTC. Amino acids: CAWRSGRARENEQFF. V gene TRBV30 combines with J gene TRBJ2-1; 8 bases line up with TRBD2. Germline lookup yields CDR1 GTSNPN and CDR2 SVGIG (reference sequence). Unmatched junction bases numbered 11, after V lost 3 bases and J lost 7 bases. The CDR3 covers 15 residues.

The chain has TRBV18 and TRBJ2-7, with 8 nucleotides matching TRBD2. The V gene's germline CDR1 is KGHSH and CDR2 LQKENI. There are 15 residues in the CDR3. The junction had 8 bases not matched to a gene; V was cut back by 3 bases and J by 4 bases. The CDR3 spells CASSPSGTRLYEQYF. Here the CDR3 DNA reads TGTGCCAGCTCACCTTCCGGGACTAGGTTATACGAGCAGTACTTC.

The genes are TRBV28 and TRBJ1-2; D remains ambiguous. The CDR3 is made up of 13 amino acids. With 3 bases removed from V and 4 bases from J, the gap between germline ends came to 9 bases. Per germline, CDR1 MDHEN and CDR2 SYDVKM. The CDR3 is CASSLPLVYGYTF. In DNA form, the CDR3 reads TGTGCCAGCAGTTTGCCGTTAGTCTATGGCTACACCTTC.

The chain joins TRBV6-6 to TRBJ2-5; the match to TRBD1 covers 7 bases. This CDR3 region has 15 residues. J lost 5 bases, V lost 0 bases, and 6 bases had no gene match. CDR1 and CDR2 from the germline V gene are MNHNY and SVGAGI (reference sequence). The CDR3 sequence is CASSYSEGGLETQYF. The CDR3 bases are TGTGCCAGCAGTTACTCTGAAGGGGGCCTGGAGACCCAGTACTTC.

The chain combines TRBV27 with TRBJ1-3, with D hard to call. The CDR3 length is 14 residues. The germline V and J ends were trimmed by 8 bases and 1 base, with 12 bases remaining between them. CDR1 is MNHEY and CDR2 is SMNVEV in the germline V gene (reference sequence). CDR3 sequence (DNA): TGTGCCAGCCCTAATACCCGTTCTGGAAACACCATATATTTT. Its protein is CASPNTRSGNTIYF.

The chain joins TRBV11-3 to TRBJ2-1; 10 bases are a match to TRBD2. Germline V gene lookup returns CDR1 SGHNT and CDR2 YENEEA. The ends lost 5 bases at V and 9 bases at J; junction bases unmatched: 4. This CDR3 region has 13 residues. CDR3 sequence (DNA): TGTGCCAGCAGCCTTCAGCGGGAGGGTGAGCAGTTCTTC. Its translation: CASSLQREGEQFF.

This chain connects TRBV2 to TRBJ2-7, with no clear D. V was trimmed by 7 bases and J by 0 bases, leaving 13 bases between them. This CDR3 spans 14 amino acids. CDR1 is SNHLY and CDR2 is FYNNEI in the germline V gene. The CDR3 coding sequence is TGTGCCAGCAACGTCGCGGCCAACTCCTACGAGCAGTACTTC. Residues: CASNVAANSYEQYF.

The chain joins TRBV2 to TRBJ2-1; D gene unclear. The V gene lost 5 bases and the J gene lost 1 base, with 15 bases spanning the gap. Per the germline V gene, CDR1 is SNHLY and CDR2 is FYNNEI. CDR3 length: 16 residues. The CDR3 sequence is CASSPRVAASYNEQFF. In nucleotides, the CDR3 is TGTGCCAGCAGTCCCCGGGTAGCAGCATCCTACAATGAGCAGTTCTTC.

This clone is a singleton in its sample. The chain is built from TRBV11-2 and TRBJ2-5; a weak D match, TRBD2 (7 bases). V was trimmed by 5 bases and J by 4 bases, leaving 14 bases between them. CDR1 SGHAT and CDR2 FQNNGV come from the germline V gene. This CDR3 comprises 14 residues. The chain's CDR3 is CASSTGGAPETQYF. In DNA, the CDR3 is TGTGCCAGCAGCACTGGGGGGGCTCCAGAGACCCAGTACTTC.

The chain employs TRBV7-3 and TRBJ2-1; D remains ambiguous. CDR1 SGHTA and CDR2 FQGTGA come from the germline V gene. The CDR3 totals 17 residues. Trimming cost V 2 bases and J 7 bases, with 21 bases left between them. The CDR3 is CASSLASSENPQNEQFF. DNA for the CDR3: TGTGCCAGCAGCTTAGCTTCGAGCGAAAACCCGCAGAATGAGCAGTTCTTC.

The genes are TRBV13 and TRBJ1-2; D perhaps matches TRBD1 (5 bases). Germline lookup yields CDR1 PRHDT and CDR2 FYEKMQ (reference sequence). Trimming pared 4 bases from V and 5 bases from J, leaving 17 bases between. This CDR3 is 15 amino acids long. CDR3 residues: CASSSRDSGGYGYTF. DNA of the CDR3: TGTGCCAGCAGCTCAAGGGACTCCGGGGGGTATGGCTACACCTTC.

The chain has TRBV6-1 and TRBJ1-2, with D unclear. This CDR3 is 12 amino acids long. Deletions cut 4 bases from V and 3 bases from J, with 6 bases between. Germline-derived CDR1 and CDR2 are MNHNS and SASEGT. CDR3 sequence reads: CASSVGYYGYTF. The CDR3 nucleotides are TGTGCCAGCAGTGTGGGCTACTATGGCTACACCTTC.

Only one count was recorded for this clone. The chain combines TRBV5-1 with TRBJ2-2, with 7 bases matching TRBD2. Trimming took 0 bases from V and 7 from J; bases not matched to a gene: 6. CDR1 and CDR2 (germline): SGHRS, YFSETQ. CDR3 size: 15 residues. CDR3 bases: TGCGCCAGCAGCTTGGGAAGCGGGACGGGCGGGGAGCTGTTTTTT. Amino acids: CASSLGSGTGGELFF.

This clone was counted between two and nine times. The rearrangement uses TRBV19 and TRBJ2-1; TRBD2 matches 8 bases. Looked up from germline, CDR1 is LNHDA and CDR2 is SQIVND (reference sequence). The ends lost 9 bases at V and 4 bases at J; junction bases unmatched: 11. The CDR3 contains 15 residues. The CDR3: CASQSASGGYNEQFF. CDR3 DNA: TGTGCCAGCCAGTCGGCCAGCGGGGGTTACAATGAGCAGTTCTTC.

The chain is built from TRBV6-1 and TRBJ2-1; 7 bases fit TRBD2. After removal of 1 base from V and 8 bases from J, the junction contained 8 bases not matched to a gene. CDR1 and CDR2 (germline): MNHNS, SASEGT. The CDR3 sequence is 15 residues long. CDR3 amino acids: CASSEESGGPDEQFF. Written as DNA, the CDR3 is TGTGCCAGCAGTGAAGAGTCGGGAGGTCCCGATGAGCAGTTCTTC.

The rearrangement joins TRBV9 to TRBJ2-3, with D perhaps matching TRBD2 (5 bases). The CDR3 is 14 amino acids. The V end lost 4 bases, the J end lost 4 bases, and 13 bases lay between the germline ends. CDR1 is SGDLS, CDR2 YYNGEE, per germline. In DNA form, the CDR3 reads TGTGCCAGCAGCCCATCGATGAGGGCAGATACGCAGTATTTT. This sequence encodes CASSPSMRADTQYF.

The chain is built from TRBV5-4 and TRBJ2-7; TRBD2 matches 7 bases. The germline gives CDR1 SGHNT, CDR2 YYREEE (reference sequence). V dropped 2 bases and J dropped 3; count of bases not matched to a gene: 11. The CDR3 has 16 amino acids. CDR3 sequence: CASSLESGGSSYEQYF. For the CDR3, the DNA is TGTGCCAGCAGCTTAGAGTCCGGCGGGAGTAGCTACGAGCAGTACTTC.

The chain uses TRBV27 and TRBJ2-5, with 7 positions matching TRBD2. Germline CDR1 is MNHEY and CDR2 is SMNVEV (reference sequence). Trimming took 6 bases from V and 2 from J; bases not matched to a gene: 6. The CDR3 covers 14 residues. The DNA for the CDR3 is TGTGCCAGCAGACGACGCGGGGGTCAAGAGACCCAGTACTTC. Translating gives CASRRRGGQETQYF.

The V gene is TRBV29-1, the J gene TRBJ2-1; 10 bases are a match to TRBD2. The CDR3 totals 13 residues. Germline CDR1 is SQVTM and CDR2 is ANQGSEA. After removal of 4 bases from V and 9 bases from J, the junction contained 6 bases not matched to a gene. The CDR3 sequence: CSVAASGSVEQFF. CDR3 sequence (DNA): TGCAGCGTTGCCGCTAGCGGGAGTGTTGAGCAGTTCTTC.

This clone was seen only a few times. This chain connects TRBV7-9 to TRBJ1-5; D might be TRBD1 (6 bases). This CDR3 spans 15 amino acids. The germline gives CDR1 SEHNR, CDR2 FQNEAQ (reference sequence). With 2 bases removed from V and 3 bases from J, the gap between germline ends came to 11 bases. The CDR3 nucleotides read TGTGCCAGCAGCTTATCACAGGGAACCAATCAGCCCCAGCATTTT. It codes for CASSLSQGTNQPQHF.

The genes are TRBV20-1 and TRBJ1-2, with D perhaps TRBD1 (5 bases). From germline, CDR1 is DFQATT and CDR2 SNEGSKA (reference sequence). The CDR3 consists of 11 residues. The V end was cut by 6 bases, the J end by 8 bases, with 13 bases between. The CDR3 loop is CSAAGSRGYTF. In DNA form, the CDR3 reads TGCAGTGCAGCAGGGTCGAGGGGCTACACCTTC.

This clone turned up a few times. V is TRBV6-1 and J is TRBJ1-5; unclear D gene. The CDR3 totals 13 residues. The germline gives CDR1 MNHNS, CDR2 SASEGT. Between the trimmed V and J ends, which lost 8 bases and 2 bases, there was a span of 10 bases. The CDR3 nucleotides read TGTGCCAGCCATGAGGCGGGCAATCAGCCCCAGCATTTT. It codes for CASHEAGNQPQHF.

The chain joins TRBV6-5 to TRBJ2-2, with no clear D. This CDR3 region has 13 residues. The germline V and J ends were trimmed by 11 bases and 3 bases, with 13 bases remaining between them. Germline V CDR1 and CDR2: MNHEY, SVGAGI. In DNA form, the CDR3 reads TGTGCCCCCCACCCGGGTTACACCGGGGAGCTGTTTTTT. This codes for CAPHPGYTGELFF.

The rearrangement links TRBV18 to TRBJ1-1; D call uncertain. Per germline, CDR1 KGHSH and CDR2 LQKENI. The CDR3 covers 13 residues. V was cut by 3 bases and J by 0 bases, with 5 bases left in between. The CDR3, as DNA: TGTGCCAGCTCACCCTTAGTGAACACTGAAGCTTTCTTT. Translating it yields CASSPLVNTEAFF.

The V and J genes are TRBV28 and TRBJ1-4; D is uncertain. From germline, CDR1 is MDHEN and CDR2 SYDVKM. V gave up 2 bases and J gave up 4 bases, with 11 bases separating them. The CDR3 has 15 residues. The CDR3 reads CASSLTAILNEKLFF. DNA for the CDR3: TGTGCCAGCAGTTTAACAGCAATACTTAATGAAAAACTGTTTTTT.